This record concerns one T cell receptor (beta chain) sequence. The data derive from a study of blood T cell repertoires in COVID-19. Study background: Both acute and convalescent COVID-19 samples were obtained from the United States, Italy and Spain.

The CDR3 is 15 amino acids. V dropped 5 bases and J dropped 3 bases, with 16 bases sitting between them. From germline, CDR1 is SGHDN and CDR2 FVKESK. Per the study methods: Counts of nucleated cells, estimated from reference gene primer amplification, were obtained. Only in-frame clones appear in the TCRdb table, and some are missing; sequencing was by immunoSEQ multiplex PCR. Clonal size and the V and J genes are those of that table, whereas D and trimming came from the DNA. The sample includes about 56,000 clones, roughly 80% of them seen just once. The TCR comes from an elderly woman with acute or convalescent COVID-19. Sequencing input: peripheral blood. The V and J genes are TRBV14 and TRBJ1-2; D is unresolved. The CDR3 DNA sequence: TGTGCCAGCAGCTCTAACGAAGCCTACTACTATGGCTACACCTTC. It is translated as CASSSNEAYYYGYTF.